This entry lists 6 T cell receptor beta chains sequenced from one sample in a study of blood T cell repertoires in COVID-19. Sequencing used immunoSEQ multiplex PCR; TCRdb keeps in-frame clones, though not all of them. The sample includes 70,000 to 100,000 clones, around 89% seen only once; the top ten take around 4.5%. Sequences were obtained from peripheral blood. All receptors derive from a woman of 80 years or more with active COVID-19.

V gene TRBV4-2 combines with J gene TRBJ2-1, with unresolved D. This CDR3 comprises 14 residues. Germline CDR1 and CDR2: LGHNA and YNFKEQ. Between the trimmed V and J ends, which lost 3 bases and 3 bases, there was a span of 9 bases. For the CDR3, the DNA is TGTGCCAGCAGCCAGTCACTACTCTACAATGAGCAGTTCTTC. Translating it yields CASSQSLLYNEQFF.

As concerns this clone: This CDR3 is also generated by other DNA sequences in the sample. The chain is built from TRBV7-2 and TRBJ2-5; D remains ambiguous. CDR1 and CDR2 from the germline V gene are SGHTA and FQGNSA. There are 13 residues in the CDR3. V dropped 2 bases and J dropped 2 bases, with 6 bases sitting between them. CDR3 in amino acids: CASSLSRQETQYF. The CDR3 region has the DNA TGTGCCAGCAGCTTAAGTAGACAAGAGACCCAGTACTTC.

V gene TRBV5-4 combines with J gene TRBJ2-1, with 14 bases matching TRBD2. Trimming took 4 bases from V and 7 from J; bases not matched to a gene: 7. Germline V gene sequence: CDR1 SGHNT, CDR2 YYREEE (reference sequence). The CDR3 is 16 amino acids. Written as DNA, the CDR3 is TGTGCCAGCAGCCTAGGGACTAGCGGGAGATTTAATGAGCAGTTCTTC. Residues: CASSLGTSGRFNEQFF.

The rearrangement links TRBV7-3 to TRBJ2-7; possible D gene TRBD1, 6 bases. V gave up 5 bases and J gave up 5 bases, with 13 bases separating them. This CDR3 contains 13 residues. Germline CDR1 and CDR2: SGHTA and FQGTGA. Here the CDR3 reads CASSALDSDEQYF. Here the CDR3 DNA reads TGTGCCAGCAGCGCCCTGGACAGCGACGAGCAGTACTTC. The entire variable domain, with the rest obtained from reference TRBV7-3 and TRBJ2-7, is as follows: GAGVSQTPSNKVTEKGKYVELRCDPISGHTALYWYRQSLGQGPEFLIYFQGTGAADDSGLPNDRFFAVRPEGSVSTLKIQRTERGDSAVYLCASSALDSDEQYFGPGTRLTVT.

The J gene is TRBJ2-1, the V gene TRBV7-3, with a possible D match to TRBD1 (6 bases). Germline values: CDR1 SGHTA, CDR2 FQGTGA. This CDR3 region has 13 residues. Trimming cost V 1 base and J 9 bases, with 10 bases left between them. CDR3 amino acids: CASSLNRAGEQFF. The CDR3 bases are TGTGCCAGCAGCTTAAACAGGGCTGGTGAGCAGTTCTTC.

This clone is a singleton in its sample. The V and J genes are TRBV28 and TRBJ2-7, with 11 bases lining up with TRBD2. The CDR3 contains 18 residues. The trim removed 3 bases at V and 5 bases at J, leaving 15 bases unmatched. CDR1 MDHEN and CDR2 SYDVKM come from the germline V gene. The CDR3: CASSFPLASGRNIHEQYF. CDR3 coding DNA: TGTGCCAGCAGTTTCCCCCTGGCTAGCGGGAGGAATATCCACGAGCAGTACTTC.